This TCR beta chain was observed in a study of cytomegalovirus exposure and HLA in healthy donors. Deletions cut 0 bases from V and 0 bases from J, with 7 bases between. CDR3 size: 15 residues. Germline loops: CDR1 SGDLS, CDR2 YYNGEE. PCR primers comprised 60 Vbeta and 13 Jbeta primers. Method: immunoSEQ multiplex PCR; TCRdb's copy keeps in-frame clones and lacks some. The listing records about 160,000 clones. For this clone: Its antigen is undetermined.

Study observations and caveats: Other equally common chains were less clonally expanded than HLA-associated TCR beta chains, a later analysis showed. Analyses of presence and absence presupposed an approximately uniform sequencing depth across donors.

The sequence was obtained from a man younger than 45 in good health and CMV-seronegative. Sequenced: PBMCs. This chain links TRBV9 with TRBJ2-1; TRBD2 is a possible D gene (5 bases). The CDR3 spells CASSVERSSYNEQFF. The DNA for the CDR3 is TGTGCCAGCAGCGTAGAGCGGAGCTCCTACAATGAGCAGTTCTTC.